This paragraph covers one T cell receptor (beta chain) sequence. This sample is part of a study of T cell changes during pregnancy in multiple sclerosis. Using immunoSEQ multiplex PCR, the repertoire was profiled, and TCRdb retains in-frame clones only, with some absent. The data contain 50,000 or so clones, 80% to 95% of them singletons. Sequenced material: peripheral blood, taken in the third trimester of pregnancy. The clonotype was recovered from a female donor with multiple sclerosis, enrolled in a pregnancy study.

The CDR3 region is CARSFRTHHREQFF. DNA of the CDR3: TGTGCCAGAAGCTTTCGGACTCACCACCGTGAGCAGTTCTTC. This chain connects TRBV5-3 to TRBJ2-1, with a tentative D call TRBD2 (5 bases). TRBV5-3 is an ORF; its function is uncertain. The CDR3 runs to 14 residues. V was clipped by 2 bases and J by 9 bases, with 15 bases between them.